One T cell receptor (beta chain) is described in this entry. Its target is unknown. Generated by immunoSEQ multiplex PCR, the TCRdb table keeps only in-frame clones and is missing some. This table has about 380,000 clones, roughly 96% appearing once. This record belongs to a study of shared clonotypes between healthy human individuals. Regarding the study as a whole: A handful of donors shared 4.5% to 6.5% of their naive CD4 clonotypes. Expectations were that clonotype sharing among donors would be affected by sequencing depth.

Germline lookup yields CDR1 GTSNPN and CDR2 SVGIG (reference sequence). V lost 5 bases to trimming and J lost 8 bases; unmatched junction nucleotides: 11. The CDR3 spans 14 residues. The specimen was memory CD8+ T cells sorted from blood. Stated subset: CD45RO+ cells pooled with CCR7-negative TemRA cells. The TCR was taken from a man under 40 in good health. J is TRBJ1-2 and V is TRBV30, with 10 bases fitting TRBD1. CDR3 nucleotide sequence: TGTGCCTGGTCCCGGGGACAGGGGCCTAGGGGCTACACCTTC. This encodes CAWSRGQGPRGYTF.